The 2 T cell receptor beta chains given below trace back to one sample, sequenced in a study of PD-1 blockade in classical Hodgkin lymphoma. Sample time point: cycle 4 day 1 (C4D1), after five to seven weeks of nivolumab. Brentuximab vedotin exposure varied, and every patient relapsed after autologous stem cell transplantation. Profiling relied on immunoSEQ multiplex PCR, and the TCRdb table lists in-frame clones only, not all of them. The repertoire holds about 41,000 clones, with around 74% as singletons. Source: peripheral blood mononuclear cells (PBMCs), taken before the fourth cycle of nivolumab. These receptors all stem from a human donor with classical Hodgkin lymphoma.

V is TRBV6-6 and J is TRBJ2-1; a possible D gene is TRBD2 (6 bases). Germline CDR1 and CDR2: MNHNY and SVGAGI (reference sequence). V lost 2 bases, J lost 5 bases, and 10 bases lay in between. The CDR3 is 14 amino acids. The CDR3 loop is CASSYLGGDNEQFF. The CDR3 coding sequence is TGTGCCAGCAGTTACCTGGGAGGTGACAATGAGCAGTTCTTC.

The chain joins TRBV30 to TRBJ1-5; TRBD1 matches at 7 bases. Germline CDR1 is GTSNPN and CDR2 is SVGIG (reference sequence). This CDR3 has 13 residues. The V segment lost 5 bases and the J segment 1 base; nucleotides outside the gene matches: 2. This CDR3 reads CAWDRASNQPQHF. The CDR3 DNA reads as TGTGCCTGGGACAGGGCGAGCAATCAGCCCCAGCATTTT.